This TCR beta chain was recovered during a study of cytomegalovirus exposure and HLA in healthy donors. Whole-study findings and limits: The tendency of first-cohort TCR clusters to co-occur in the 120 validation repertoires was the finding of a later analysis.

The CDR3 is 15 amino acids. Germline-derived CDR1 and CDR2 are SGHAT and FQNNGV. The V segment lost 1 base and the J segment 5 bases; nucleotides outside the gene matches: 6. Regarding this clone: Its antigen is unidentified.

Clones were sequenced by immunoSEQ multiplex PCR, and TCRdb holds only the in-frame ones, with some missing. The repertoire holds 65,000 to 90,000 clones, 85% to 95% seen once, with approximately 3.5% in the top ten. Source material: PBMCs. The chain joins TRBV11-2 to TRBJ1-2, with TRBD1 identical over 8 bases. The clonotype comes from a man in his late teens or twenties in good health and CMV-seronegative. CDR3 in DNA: TGTGCCAGCAGCTTAGGGGACAGGACCCTATATGGCTACACCTTC. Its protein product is CASSLGDRTLYGYTF. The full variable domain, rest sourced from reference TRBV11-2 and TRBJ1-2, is EAGVAQSPRYKIIEKRQSVAFWCNPISGHATLYWYQQILGQGPKLLIQFQNNGVVDDSQLPKDRFSAERLKGVDSTLKIQPAKLEDSAVYLCASSLGDRTLYGYTFGSGTRLTVV.